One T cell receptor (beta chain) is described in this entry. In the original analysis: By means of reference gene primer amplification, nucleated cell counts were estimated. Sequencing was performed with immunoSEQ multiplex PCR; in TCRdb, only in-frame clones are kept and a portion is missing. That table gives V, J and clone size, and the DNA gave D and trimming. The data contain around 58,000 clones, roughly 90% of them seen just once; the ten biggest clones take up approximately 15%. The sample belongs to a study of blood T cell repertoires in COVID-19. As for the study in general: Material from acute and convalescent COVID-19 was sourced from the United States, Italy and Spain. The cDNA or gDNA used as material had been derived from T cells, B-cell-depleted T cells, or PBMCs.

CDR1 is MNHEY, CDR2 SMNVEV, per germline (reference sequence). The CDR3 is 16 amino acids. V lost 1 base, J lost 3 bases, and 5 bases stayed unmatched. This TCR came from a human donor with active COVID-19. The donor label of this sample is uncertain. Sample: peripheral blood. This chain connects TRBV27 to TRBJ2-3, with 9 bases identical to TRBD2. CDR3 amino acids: CASSLLAGGPTDTQYF. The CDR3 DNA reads TGTGCCAGCAGTTTATTGGCGGGAGGGCCTACAGATACGCAGTATTTT.